This entry features one T cell receptor (beta chain) sequence. Sequencing used immunoSEQ multiplex PCR; TCRdb keeps in-frame clones, though not all of them. The sample yields a few hundred thousand clones, more than 80% seen once. This sample was taken from a study of blood T cell repertoires in COVID-19. For the study at large: T cells, B-cell-depleted T cells, or PBMCs provided the cDNA or gDNA that served as material.

V shed 4 bases and J 5 bases; nucleotides not matched to a gene: 6. This CDR3 is built from 15 residues. Seattle cases were enrolled at active infection and followed longitudinally. This chain links TRBV6-7 with TRBJ1-5, with TRBD1 matching over 9 bases. TRBV6-7 is treated as an ORF (open reading frame) with a function not yet certain. What was sequenced was peripheral blood. The sequence was obtained from a woman in her twenties or thirties with COVID-19, enrolled during active disease. CDR3 coding DNA: TGTGCCAGCAGTTGGGACAGGGAGGGGTATCAGCCCCAGCATTTT. Its protein is CASSWDREGYQPQHF.